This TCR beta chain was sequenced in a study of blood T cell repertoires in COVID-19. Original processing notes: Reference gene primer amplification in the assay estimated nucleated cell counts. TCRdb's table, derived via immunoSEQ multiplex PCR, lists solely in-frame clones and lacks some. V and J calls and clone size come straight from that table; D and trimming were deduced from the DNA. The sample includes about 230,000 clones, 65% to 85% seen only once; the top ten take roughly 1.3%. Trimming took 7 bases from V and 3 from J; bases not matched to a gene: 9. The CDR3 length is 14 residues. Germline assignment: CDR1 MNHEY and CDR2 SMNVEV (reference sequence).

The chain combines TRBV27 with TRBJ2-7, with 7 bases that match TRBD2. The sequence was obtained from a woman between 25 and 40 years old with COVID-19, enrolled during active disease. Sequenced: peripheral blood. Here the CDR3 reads CASTPGEGNYEQYF. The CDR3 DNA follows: TGTGCCAGCACCCCCGGGGAGGGGAACTACGAGCAGTACTTC.